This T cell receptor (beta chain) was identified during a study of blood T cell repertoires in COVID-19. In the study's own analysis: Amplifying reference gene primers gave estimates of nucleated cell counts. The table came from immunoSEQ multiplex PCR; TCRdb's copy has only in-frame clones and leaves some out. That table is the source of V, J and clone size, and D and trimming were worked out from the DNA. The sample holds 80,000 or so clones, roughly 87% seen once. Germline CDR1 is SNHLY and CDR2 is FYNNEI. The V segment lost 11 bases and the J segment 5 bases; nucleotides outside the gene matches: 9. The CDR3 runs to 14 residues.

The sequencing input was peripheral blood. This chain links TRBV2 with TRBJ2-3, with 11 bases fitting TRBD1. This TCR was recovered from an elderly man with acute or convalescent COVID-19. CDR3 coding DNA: TGTGCCCGCCGGGACAGGGGGATTGGAGATACGCAGTATTTT. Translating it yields CARRDRGIGDTQYF.